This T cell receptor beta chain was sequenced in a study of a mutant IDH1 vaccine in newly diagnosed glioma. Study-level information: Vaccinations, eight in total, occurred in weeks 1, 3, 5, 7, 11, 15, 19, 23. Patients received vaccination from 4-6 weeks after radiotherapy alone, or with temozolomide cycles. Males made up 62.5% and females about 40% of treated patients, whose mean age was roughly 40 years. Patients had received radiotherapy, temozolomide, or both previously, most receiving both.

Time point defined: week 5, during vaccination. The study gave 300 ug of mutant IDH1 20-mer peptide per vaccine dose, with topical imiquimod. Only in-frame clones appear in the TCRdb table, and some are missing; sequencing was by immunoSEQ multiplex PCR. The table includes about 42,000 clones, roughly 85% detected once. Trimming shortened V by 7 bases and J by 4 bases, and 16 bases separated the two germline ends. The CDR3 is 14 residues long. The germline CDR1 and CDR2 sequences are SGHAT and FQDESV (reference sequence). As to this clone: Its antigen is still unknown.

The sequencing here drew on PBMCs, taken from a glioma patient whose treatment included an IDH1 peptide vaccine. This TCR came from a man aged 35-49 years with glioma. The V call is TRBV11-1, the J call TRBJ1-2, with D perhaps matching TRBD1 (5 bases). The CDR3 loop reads CASTPFQGGYGYTF. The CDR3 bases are TGTGCCAGCACCCCCTTCCAGGGCGGCTATGGCTACACCTTC. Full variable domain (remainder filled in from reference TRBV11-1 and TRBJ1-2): EAEVAQSPRYKITEKSQAVAFWCDPISGHATLYWYRQILGQGPELLVQFQDESVVDDSQLPKDRFSAERLKGVDSTLKIQPAELGDSAMYLCASTPFQGGYGYTFGSGTRLTVV.